The 9 T cell receptor beta chains given below trace back to one sample, sequenced in a study of cytomegalovirus exposure and HLA in healthy donors. Primers for the PCR totalled 60 Vbeta and 13 Jbeta. Some clones are missing from TCRdb's copy, which holds only in-frame ones; the method was immunoSEQ multiplex PCR. Of some 150,000 clones in the sample, roughly 82% were seen once. Material for sequencing was PBMCs. These receptors were taken from a woman in her fifties or sixties in good health and CMV-seropositive.

The V gene is TRBV5-4, the J gene TRBJ2-1, with TRBD2 matching over 8 bases. This CDR3 has 14 residues. V gave up 4 bases and J gave up 5 bases; unmatched junction bases: 5. Germline V lookup: CDR1 SGHNT, CDR2 YYREEE (reference sequence). The CDR3 nucleotides are TGTGCCAGCAGCCCAGCGGGACTAGACAATGAGCAGTTCTTC. This gives the protein CASSPAGLDNEQFF.

This rearrangement joins TRBV15 to TRBJ2-5; 10 nucleotides agree with TRBD1. V lost 0 bases to trimming and J lost 4 bases; unmatched junction nucleotides: 11. The CDR3 runs to 18 residues. Germline V gives CDR1 LNHNV, CDR2 YYDKDF (reference sequence). The CDR3 loop reads CATSRDWGRRDRGETQYF. The CDR3 coding sequence is TGTGCCACCAGCAGAGATTGGGGAAGACGGGACAGGGGAGAGACCCAGTACTTC. Combining the CDR3 with reference TRBV15 and TRBJ2-5 gives the whole variable domain DAMVIQNPRYQVTQFGKPVTLSCSQTLNHNVMYWYQQKSSQAPKLLFHYYDKDFNNEADTPDNFQSRRPNTSFCFLDIRSPGLGDTAMYLCATSRDWGRRDRGETQYFGPGTRLLVL.

This clone turned up a few times. The rearrangement links TRBV12-2 to TRBJ2-3; the table's D call of TRBD2 was not tested on the DNA. TRBV12-2 is designated a pseudogene. This CDR3 region has 20 residues. CDR3 region: CASRLAPSGGPKKRTDTQYF. DNA of the CDR3: TGTGCAAGTCGCTTAGCGCCTAGCGGGGGGCCGAAAAAACGAACAGATACGCAGTATTTT.

The genes are TRBV12-5 and TRBJ2-1; 10 nucleotides align to TRBD2. The CDR3 runs to 18 residues. Germline CDR1 LGHNT, CDR2 FRNRAP. J was trimmed by 2 bases and V by 4 bases; bases with no gene match: 11. The CDR3 sequence is CASGSEMRTSGAYNEQFF. CDR3 coding DNA: TGTGCTAGTGGTTCCGAAATGAGAACTAGCGGGGCCTACAATGAGCAGTTCTTC.

The chain is built from TRBV18 and TRBJ1-3; D might be TRBD1 (6 bases). This CDR3 spans 14 amino acids. Per germline, CDR1 KGHSH and CDR2 LQKENI. Deletions cut 3 bases from V and 3 bases from J, with 9 bases between. The CDR3 DNA reads as TGTGCCAGCTCACCGAGACAGGATGGAAACACCATATATTTT. As protein: CASSPRQDGNTIYF.

The chain joins TRBV28 to TRBJ1-5; a possible D gene is TRBD1 (5 bases). Germline V gene lookup returns CDR1 MDHEN and CDR2 SYDVKM. V dropped 1 base and J dropped 3 bases, with 7 bases sitting between them. The CDR3 loop spans 14 amino acids. The CDR3 nucleotides are TGTGCCAGCAGTTTATCAGGGAACAATCAGCCCCAGCATTTT. This encodes CASSLSGNNQPQHF. Full variable domain (outside the CDR3, taken from reference TRBV28 and TRBJ1-5): DVKVTQSSRYLVKRTGEKVFLECVQDMDHENMFWYRQDPGLGLRLIYFSYDVKMKEKGDIPEGYSVSREKKERFSLILESASTNQTSMYLCASSLSGNNQPQHFGDGTRLSIL.

The rearrangement links TRBV7-2 to TRBJ2-7, with 9 positions matching TRBD1. The V and J ends lost 4 bases and 3 bases, in that order; junction bases with no gene match: 7. CDR3 length: 15 amino acids. The germline V gene encodes CDR1 SGHTA and CDR2 FQGNSA. CDR3 coding DNA: TGTGCCAGCAGCTCCTCCGGGACAGGGCACTACGAGCAGTACTTC. It encodes CASSSSGTGHYEQYF.

This chain joins TRBV27 and TRBJ2-1, with D perhaps TRBD1 (7 bases). Germline values: CDR1 MNHEY, CDR2 SMNVEV (reference sequence). The CDR3 covers 18 residues. Deletions cut 3 bases from V and 1 base from J, with 19 bases between. The CDR3 reads CASSFGPGDRISYNEQFF. The CDR3 region has the DNA TGTGCCAGCAGTTTTGGACCGGGGGACAGAATATCCTACAATGAGCAGTTCTTC.

V and J are TRBV15 and TRBJ2-3, with 9 positions matching TRBD2. Germline V gene lookup returns CDR1 LNHNV and CDR2 YYDKDF (reference sequence). V dropped 0 bases and J dropped 8; count of bases not matched to a gene: 15. The CDR3 contains 18 residues. The CDR3 DNA reads as TGTGCCACCAGCAGAGATCGAGCTAGCGGGATAGTGGAGGGTACGCAGTATTTT. Its translation: CATSRDRASGIVEGTQYF. Full variable domain (outside the CDR3, taken from reference TRBV15 and TRBJ2-3): DAMVIQNPRYQVTQFGKPVTLSCSQTLNHNVMYWYQQKSSQAPKLLFHYYDKDFNNEADTPDNFQSRRPNTSFCFLDIRSPGLGDTAMYLCATSRDRASGIVEGTQYFGPGTRLTVL.